Following are 23 T cell receptor beta chains from one sample sequenced in a study of regulatory T cells in long-lasting Graves disease. The time point denotes: newly diagnosed GD, antithyroid drugs for less than 3 months. With RNA extracted from PBMCs as input, the TCR library was made. Investigators prepared the TCR beta libraries by applying iRepertoire HTBI primers and Arm-PCR of CDR3 regions. TCRdb re-called the multiplex PCR reads with MiXCR, one entry per CDR3 protein. The repertoire consists of about 200,000 distinct CDR3 sequences, with around 17% occurring once and the leading ten covering over 20%. Specimen: peripheral blood mononuclear cells (PBMCs), collected at new diagnosis, from a patient treated with antithyroid drugs. The receptors stem from a female donor with Graves disease.

This clonotype was seen ten or more times. V is TRBV30 and J is TRBJ1-4; the D is unclear. Germline V gene sequence: CDR1 GTSNPN, CDR2 SVGIG (reference sequence). V shed 2 bases and J shed 6 bases, with 4 bases lying between them. The CDR3 runs to 11 residues. CDR3 in DNA: TGTGCCTGGAGTCGGGATGAAAAACTGTTTTTT. Protein sequence: CAWSRDEKLFF.

In this sample, this clonotype turned up a few times. This rearrangement joins TRBV6-1 to TRBJ1-1, with D possibly matching TRBD1 (6 bases). This CDR3 comprises 13 residues. Trimming pared 2 bases from V and 12 bases from J, leaving 16 bases between. Germline V gene sequence: CDR1 MNHNS, CDR2 SASEGT. In nucleotides, the CDR3 is TGTGCCAGCAGTGAAATCGTTCGGGACAAATCTTTCTTT. It is translated as CASSEIVRDKSFF.

This clonotype has ten or more counts. This chain connects TRBV2 to TRBJ2-3; TRBD1 might be the D (6 bases). The germline V gene has CDR1 SNHLY and CDR2 FYNNEI. The CDR3 totals 15 residues. The V end lost 7 bases, the J end lost 4 bases, and 18 bases lay between the germline ends. The CDR3 region is CASKDPGAGPDTQYF. DNA of the CDR3: TGTGCCAGCAAAGACCCAGGGGCCGGACCAGATACGCAGTATTTT. Based on the CDR3 plus reference TRBV2 and TRBJ2-3, the full variable domain is EPEVTQTPSHQVTQMGQEVILRCVPISNHLYFYWYRQILGQKVEFLVSFYNNEISEKSEIFDDQFSVERPDGSNFTLKIRSTKLEDSAMYFCASKDPGAGPDTQYFGPGTRLTVL.

In its sample, this clonotype was seen many times. The V gene is TRBV24-1, the J gene TRBJ2-2; TRBD2 agrees at 11 bases. Looked up from germline, CDR1 is KGHDR and CDR2 is SFDVKD. The CDR3 has 17 residues. With 5 bases clipped from V and 3 bases from J, the junction kept 7 bases outside the gene matches. The CDR3 bases are TGTGCCACCAGTGGCCCGGGACTAGCGGCGGACACCGGGGAGCTGTTTTTT. This sequence encodes CATSGPGLAADTGELFF.

In this sample, this clonotype turned up many times. This chain uses TRBV3-1 with TRBJ1-1; D not resolved. V gave up 4 bases and J gave up 4 bases, with 13 bases separating them. CDR3 size: 14 residues. Germline values: CDR1 LGHDT, CDR2 YNNKEL (reference sequence). The CDR3 bases are TGTGCCAGCAGCCCGGGTCCGATGGTCACTGAAGCTTTCTTT. Translation: CASSPGPMVTEAFF.

Relative to its sample, this clonotype is medium-sized (0.01 to 0.1%). The chain carries TRBV2 and TRBJ1-5, with D unclear. This CDR3 contains 13 residues. CDR1 and CDR2 from the germline V gene are SNHLY and FYNNEI. V was pared by 4 bases and J by 4 bases, with 8 bases between. This CDR3 is CASSVSDNQPQHF. The CDR3 bases are TGTGCCAGCAGTGTTTCAGATAATCAGCCCCAGCATTTT.

This clonotype has at least ten counts. This sequence joins TRBV10-2 and TRBJ2-1; a possible D gene is TRBD1 (5 bases). The ends were cut back, 2 bases at V and 9 bases at J, with 11 bases in the middle. Germline V gene lookup returns CDR1 WSHSY and CDR2 SAAADI. This CDR3 has 13 residues. In nucleotides, the CDR3 is TGCGCCAGCAGTGAGGTCAGGGCGGCTGAGCAGTTCTTC. It yields the protein CASSEVRAAEQFF.

J is TRBJ1-4 and V is TRBV2; D is possibly TRBD1 (5 bases). Trimming stripped 7 bases from V and 6 bases from J, with 12 bases between. The CDR3 covers 13 residues. CDR1 is SNHLY, CDR2 FYNNEI, per germline. The CDR3 here is CASIGTEYEKLFF. In DNA form, the CDR3 reads TGTGCCAGCATAGGGACGGAGTATGAAAAACTGTTTTTT.

The CDR3 DNA is TGTGCCAGCAGTCCCGGATTGAGCACAGATACGCAGTATTTT. Protein sequence: CASSPGLSTDTQYF. The gene calls are TRBV2 and TRBJ2-3; no firm D call. Germline V gene sequence: CDR1 SNHLY, CDR2 FYNNEI. The CDR3 extends over 14 amino acids. V shed 5 bases and J shed 0 bases, with 9 bases lying between them.

This clonotype was counted ten times or more. The V and J genes are TRBV18 and TRBJ1-4; D is undetermined. From germline, CDR1 is KGHSH and CDR2 LQKENI. The CDR3 extends over 13 amino acids. V lost 8 bases and J lost 3, with 10 bases in between. CDR3 in DNA: TGTGCCAGCAGTCCGGGGTCTAATGAAAAACTGTTTTTT. This translates into CASSPGSNEKLFF.

In its sample, this clonotype was seen a few times. V and J are TRBV15 and TRBJ2-7, with a weak D call TRBD1 (5 bases). Between the trimmed V and J ends, which lost 1 base and 4 bases, there was a span of 11 bases. CDR3 length equals 14 residues. Germline V gene sequence: CDR1 LNHNV, CDR2 YYDKDF (reference sequence). DNA for the CDR3: TGTGCCACCAGCAGAGGGCAGGGCTCTTACGAGCAGTACTTC. Translated: CATSRGQGSYEQYF. The full variable domain, with the rest looked up from reference TRBV15 and TRBJ2-7, is DAMVIQNPRYQVTQFGKPVTLSCSQTLNHNVMYWYQQKSSQAPKLLFHYYDKDFNNEADTPDNFQSRRPNTSFCFLDIRSPGLGDTAMYLCATSRGQGSYEQYFGPGTRLTVT.

This chain links TRBV2 with TRBJ1-6; 9 bases map to TRBD1. V lost 7 bases, J lost 10 bases, and 5 bases stayed unmatched. Germline V gene sequence: CDR1 SNHLY, CDR2 FYNNEI. This CDR3 region has 13 residues. CDR3 in amino acids: CASNRGQGSPLHF. The CDR3 nucleotides read TGTGCCAGCAACAGGGGGCAAGGCTCACCCCTCCACTTT.

This rearrangement joins TRBV28 to TRBJ2-5, with 8 bases that match TRBD1. The CDR3 is made up of 16 amino acids. Germline V gene lookup returns CDR1 MDHEN and CDR2 SYDVKM. The V and J ends lost 3 bases and 5 bases, in that order; junction bases with no gene match: 11. The CDR3 region is CASSFSRGRAYETQYF. CDR3 in DNA: TGTGCCAGCAGTTTCTCCAGGGGGCGAGCCTATGAGACCCAGTACTTC. The entire variable domain, with the rest obtained from reference TRBV28 and TRBJ2-5, is as follows: DVKVTQSSRYLVKRTGEKVFLECVQDMDHENMFWYRQDPGLGLRLIYFSYDVKMKEKGDIPEGYSVSREKKERFSLILESASTNQTSMYLCASSFSRGRAYETQYFGPGTRLLVL.

A few counts support this clonotype. The J gene is TRBJ2-7, the V gene TRBV5-6; D perhaps matches TRBD1 (5 bases). Germline V gene sequence: CDR1 SGHDT, CDR2 YYEEEE. This CDR3 has 17 residues. V was pared by 0 bases and J by 0 bases, with 16 bases between. CDR3 region: CASSLETLQGFSYEQYF. In nucleotides, the CDR3 is TGTGCCAGCAGCTTGGAAACCCTGCAGGGATTCTCCTACGAGCAGTACTTC.

This clonotype has ten or more counts. V is TRBV20-1 and J is TRBJ2-3, with 10 bases identical to TRBD2. Germline CDR1 reads DFQATT; CDR2 reads SNEGSKA (reference sequence). The length of the CDR3 is 14 residues. V lost 5 bases, J lost 2 bases, and 4 bases stayed unmatched. This chain's CDR3 is CSAPAGGNTDTQYF. The CDR3 nucleotides are TGCAGTGCTCCAGCGGGAGGGAACACAGATACGCAGTATTTT.

The rearrangement links TRBV7-2 to TRBJ2-1; the D call may be TRBD1 or TRBD2 (5 bases each). The DNA end is more similar to TRBJ2-5, so the J call may be wrong. The germline V gene encodes CDR1 SGHTA and CDR2 FQGNSA. The CDR3 loop spans 13 amino acids. The CDR3: CASSEGRMETQYF. For the CDR3, the DNA is TGTGCCAGCAGCGAGGGGAGAATGGAGACCCAGTACTTC.

The table lists this clonotype with many counts. This chain links TRBV2 with TRBJ2-5; 9 positions match TRBD2. There are 15 residues in the CDR3. Germline V gene data show CDR1 as SNHLY and CDR2 as FYNNEI. Unmatched junction bases numbered 11, after V lost 7 bases and J lost 5 bases. The CDR3 is CASNPGAGGGETQYF. In nucleotides, the CDR3 is TGTGCCAGCAATCCCGGAGCGGGGGGAGGGGAGACCCAGTACTTC.

This clonotype was found many times. The chain joins TRBV7-3 to TRBJ1-1; D is undetermined. V was pared by 8 bases and J by 2 bases, with 12 bases between. Looked up from germline, CDR1 is SGHTA and CDR2 is FQGTGA. The CDR3 has 13 amino acids. The CDR3 loop is CASGVTPNTEAFF. CDR3 nucleotide sequence: TGTGCCAGCGGAGTGACCCCCAACACTGAAGCTTTCTTT.

This clonotype was seen repeatedly, ten times or more. V and J are TRBV30 and TRBJ2-2; 7 bases fit TRBD2. This CDR3 is built from 14 residues. Germline CDR1 is GTSNPN and CDR2 is SVGIG (reference sequence). V lost 3 bases, J lost 1 base, and 2 bases stayed unmatched. CDR3 residues: CAWRGLVNTGELFF. As DNA, the CDR3 is TGTGCCTGGAGAGGACTAGTGAACACCGGGGAGCTGTTTTTT.

This clonotype was recorded at least ten times. The chain couples TRBV28 to TRBJ1-1, with 9 nucleotides matching TRBD1. The length of the CDR3 is 15 residues. The V gene's germline CDR1 is MDHEN and CDR2 SYDVKM. V lost 4 bases and J lost 5; bases outside the gene matches: 8. CDR3 nucleotides: TGTGCCAGCAGTTCCCGTGGACAGGGGCCAACTGAAGCTTTCTTT. As protein: CASSSRGQGPTEAFF. Combining the CDR3 with reference TRBV28 and TRBJ1-1 gives the whole variable domain DVKVTQSSRYLVKRTGEKVFLECVQDMDHENMFWYRQDPGLGLRLIYFSYDVKMKEKGDIPEGYSVSREKKERFSLILESASTNQTSMYLCASSSRGQGPTEAFFGQGTRLTVV.

This clonotype was observed at least ten times. The chain uses TRBV4-2 and TRBJ2-3; TRBD2 aligns across 10 bases. This CDR3 has 20 amino acids. Germline-derived CDR1 and CDR2 are LGHNA and YNFKEQ. Trimming removed 3 bases from V and 0 bases from J; junction bases left unmatched: 15. CDR3 bases: TGTGCCAGCAGCCACGTTGTCGCGACTAGCGGGTTTACTAGCACAGATACGCAGTATTTT. Protein sequence: CASSHVVATSGFTSTDTQYF.

In this sample, this clonotype turned up a few times. The chain joins TRBV7-8 to TRBJ2-7, with D tentatively TRBD1 or TRBD2 (6 bases each). The CDR3 spans 12 residues. The germline V and J ends were trimmed by 1 base and 8 bases, with 9 bases remaining between them. The V gene's germline CDR1 is SGHVS and CDR2 FQNEAQ. The CDR3 spells CASSLEGGKQYF. The DNA for the CDR3 is TGTGCCAGCAGCTTAGAGGGGGGAAAGCAGTACTTC.

This clonotype was observed at least ten times. The chain has TRBV28 and TRBJ1-1; D is ambiguous. Germline CDR1 and CDR2: MDHEN and SYDVKM. The germline V and J ends were trimmed by 7 bases and 7 bases, with 16 bases remaining between them. The CDR3 consists of 13 residues. CDR3 bases: TGTGCCAGCACCTTATCGGCGCGGGGTGAAGCTTTCTTT. This translates into CASTLSARGEAFF. Full variable domain (outside the CDR3, taken from reference TRBV28 and TRBJ1-1): DVKVTQSSRYLVKRTGEKVFLECVQDMDHENMFWYRQDPGLGLRLIYFSYDVKMKEKGDIPEGYSVSREKKERFSLILESASTNQTSMYLCASTLSARGEAFFGQGTRLTVV.